This T cell receptor (beta chain) is from a study of shared clonotypes between healthy human individuals. Whole-study results and caveats: Clonotype sharing among the donors was expected to vary with sequencing depth.

TCRdb's copy holds only in-frame clones and misses some; the assay was immunoSEQ multiplex PCR. This table has 150,000 to 200,000 clones, 66% appearing once. Germline V gene data show CDR1 as KGHSH and CDR2 as LQKENI. Trimming removed 3 bases at V and 10 bases at J, with 13 bases between. The CDR3 is made up of 13 amino acids. A word on this clone: The antigen is unknown.

Among the donors, all were Caucasian adults who lived in Nashville, Tennessee. The chain uses TRBV18 and TRBJ2-1; D might be TRBD1 (5 bases). Material: memory CD4+ T cells sorted from blood. As to subset: CD45RA-negative fraction. This TCR came from a man aged 25-45 years in good health. The CDR3 loop reads CASSPYHRTEQFF. In nucleotides, the CDR3 is TGTGCCAGCTCACCCTATCACCGGACAGAGCAGTTCTTC.